This T cell receptor (beta chain) was found in a study of neurological immune-mediated disorders. The making of cDNA relied on 5'RACE with 10-nucleotide random UMIs. Whenever a sequencing run was performed, it yielded over 190 million TCR-beta sequences from 15-18 subjects. A single record per CDR3 protein comes from TCRdb applying MiXCR to the 5' RACE reads. The sample holds around 64,000 distinct CDR3 sequences, 12% seen once. By sample fraction, this clonotype is medium-sized (0.01 to 0.1%). Trimming took off 11 bases at V and 2 bases at J, with 16 bases between the two ends. The CDR3 is made up of 13 amino acids. CDR1 WNHNN and CDR2 SYGVQD come from the germline V gene (reference sequence).

The TCR comes from a woman in her sixties with HTLV-1-associated myelopathy (HAM/TSP). This chain joins TRBV10-1 and TRBJ2-7; D might be TRBD1 or TRBD2, each matching 5 bases. Sequencing used PBMCs. In DNA form, the CDR3 reads TGCGCCCATCGGGCAGGGACCCCCTACGAGCAGTACTTC. Its protein product is CAHRAGTPYEQYF.